These 16 T cell receptor beta chains came from one sample sequenced in a study of cytomegalovirus exposure and HLA in healthy donors. In the PCR, 60 Vbeta and 13 Jbeta primers were used. The repertoire was sequenced with immunoSEQ multiplex PCR; TCRdb's copy has only in-frame clones and lacks some. The sample lists about 200,000 clones; about 76% were seen once. The sequencing input was PBMCs. Source of these receptors: a male donor in good health and CMV-seropositive.

This sequence joins TRBV29-1 and TRBJ1-1, with D possibly matching TRBD1 (5 bases). CDR1 SQVTM and CDR2 ANQGSEA come from the germline V gene. Trimming left V 4 bases short and J 3 bases short, with 9 bases between. This CDR3 comprises 12 residues. The CDR3 protein is CSVAVGDTEAFF. CDR3 DNA sequence: TGCAGCGTTGCGGTAGGGGACACTGAAGCTTTCTTT.

The chain has TRBV2 and TRBJ1-1; D unresolved. With 4 bases removed from V and 5 bases from J, the gap between germline ends came to 11 bases. CDR1 and CDR2 (germline): SNHLY, FYNNEI. The CDR3 has 13 residues. The CDR3 coding sequence is TGTGCCAGCAGTGTGCGGTATTGGACTGAAGCTTTCTTT. Protein product: CASSVRYWTEAFF.

The rearrangement links TRBV11-3 to TRBJ2-1, with a tentative D call TRBD1 (5 bases). The germline V gene encodes CDR1 SGHNT and CDR2 YENEEA. Trimming shortened V by 5 bases and J by 6 bases, and 11 bases separated the two germline ends. The CDR3 contains 13 residues. The CDR3 reads CASSLQGGNEQFF. The CDR3 DNA is TGTGCCAGCAGCCTCCAGGGTGGCAATGAGCAGTTCTTC.

This chain uses TRBV2 with TRBJ2-6; TRBD1 aligns across 9 bases. The germline V gene has CDR1 SNHLY and CDR2 FYNNEI. The CDR3 spans 16 residues. V was pared by 7 bases and J by 11 bases, with 15 bases of the junction left unmatched. The CDR3 protein is CASILSRDREVDVLTF. CDR3 nucleotide sequence: TGTGCCAGCATCCTCTCCCGGGACAGGGAGGTAGACGTCCTGACTTTC.

The chain links TRBV18 to TRBJ2-1; 12 bases match TRBD1. Unmatched junction bases numbered 10, after V lost 5 bases and J lost 8 bases. CDR3 size: 16 residues. Per the germline V gene, CDR1 is KGHSH and CDR2 is LQKENI. The CDR3 reads CASSTYPGQGAYEQFF. The CDR3, as DNA: TGTGCCAGCTCAACATATCCGGGACAGGGGGCCTATGAGCAGTTCTTC. Full variable domain (missing parts from reference TRBV18 and TRBJ2-1): NAGVMQNPRHLVRRRGQEARLRCSPMKGHSHVYWYRQLPEEGLKFMVYLQKENIIDESGMPKERFSAEFPKEGPSILRIQQVVRGDSAAYFCASSTYPGQGAYEQFFGPGTRLTVL.

The J gene is TRBJ2-7, the V gene TRBV25-1; 8 bases agree with TRBD1. Germline-derived CDR1 and CDR2 are MGHDK and SYGVNS. The CDR3 covers 15 residues. The J segment lost 6 bases and the V segment lost 6 bases, leaving 13 bases of the junction unmatched. The CDR3 here is CASREDRAGGREQYF. CDR3 sequence (DNA): TGTGCCAGCAGAGAGGACAGGGCAGGGGGACGCGAGCAGTACTTC.

The chain is built from TRBV7-8 and TRBJ1-1, with TRBD1 matching 7 bases. The ends lost 5 bases at V and 1 base at J; junction bases unmatched: 4. CDR3 length: 14 residues. The V gene's germline CDR1 is SGHVS and CDR2 FQNEAQ. CDR3 region: CASSLQGGNTEAFF. CDR3 DNA sequence: TGTGCCAGCAGCCTTCAGGGGGGGAACACTGAAGCTTTCTTT.

The chain is built from TRBV5-1 and TRBJ2-5; no reliable D call. CDR1 SGHRS and CDR2 YFSETQ come from the germline V gene. This CDR3 contains 15 residues. Trimming took off 0 bases at V and 0 bases at J, with 9 bases between the two ends. The DNA of the CDR3 is TGCGCCAGCAGCTTGGCGTGGGCGAACCAAGAGACCCAGTACTTC. Its translation: CASSLAWANQETQYF.

The chain joins TRBV7-2 to TRBJ1-5; TRBD1 is a possible D gene (5 bases). Per germline, CDR1 SGHTA and CDR2 FQGNSA. The CDR3 contains 15 residues. The V and J ends lost 2 bases and 4 bases respectively, with 12 bases between them. The CDR3 region is CASSLSGAGNQPQHF. The CDR3 DNA is TGTGCCAGCAGCTTATCTGGGGCGGGGAATCAGCCCCAGCATTTT.

This clone is a singleton in its sample. The rearrangement joins TRBV5-6 to TRBJ2-5; TRBD2 agrees at 13 bases. The CDR3 is 16 residues long. The germline gives CDR1 SGHDT, CDR2 YYEEEE. V gave up 2 bases and J gave up 5 bases; unmatched junction bases: 6. CDR3: CASSFGLAGAGETQYF. Written as DNA, the CDR3 is TGTGCCAGCAGCTTTGGACTAGCGGGAGCGGGGGAGACCCAGTACTTC.

The chain is built from TRBV4-3 and TRBJ2-6, with 7 nucleotides matching TRBD2. Germline assignment: CDR1 LGHNA and CDR2 YSLEER. V was pared by 0 bases and J by 0 bases, with 8 bases of the junction left unmatched. The CDR3 sequence is 19 residues long. The CDR3 loop reads CASSQDGASGYSGANVLTF. In DNA form, the CDR3 reads TGCGCCAGCAGCCAAGACGGGGCTAGCGGCTACTCTGGGGCCAACGTCCTGACTTTC.

This clone was seen more than once but under ten times. At one end, the junction sequence differs from germline, possibly due to a read error. CDR3 sequence: CSSSFPGTQYF. The CDR3 DNA reads as TGTTCCAGCAGCTTCCCCGGTACGCAGTATTTT. The chain couples TRBV7-9 to TRBJ2-3; no reliable D call. The CDR3 is 11 residues long. The germline gives CDR1 SEHNR, CDR2 FQNEAQ (reference sequence).

The chain links TRBV5-1 to TRBJ1-1, with D possibly matching TRBD1 (6 bases). The V end lost 4 bases, the J end lost 6 bases, and 16 bases lay between the germline ends. The CDR3 contains 14 residues. CDR1 and CDR2 (germline): SGHRS, YFSETQ. The CDR3 spells CASSQQGINAEAFF. In DNA, the CDR3 is TGCGCCAGCAGCCAACAGGGAATTAATGCTGAAGCTTTCTTT.

The chain joins TRBV6-1 to TRBJ1-2; unclear D gene. The CDR3 contains 13 residues. Deletions cut 1 base from V and 5 bases from J, with 8 bases between. CDR1 is MNHNS, CDR2 SASEGT, per germline. The DNA of the CDR3 is TGTGCCAGCAGTGAAGTCGGGTCTTATGGCTACACCTTC. Residues: CASSEVGSYGYTF.

The rearrangement links TRBV7-9 to TRBJ2-3, with D possibly being TRBD2 (6 bases). Trimming left V 5 bases short and J 14 bases short, with 20 bases between. Germline loops: CDR1 SEHNR, CDR2 FQNEAQ (reference sequence). This CDR3 region has 13 residues. CDR3 sequence (DNA): TGTGCCAGCAGCCCTGCGGGGCTTTATACTCCGTATTTT. It encodes CASSPAGLYTPYF.

The chain employs TRBV7-3 and TRBJ2-1, with 8 bases matching TRBD2. The CDR3 spans 17 residues. In germline, CDR1 is SGHTA, CDR2 FQGTGA. V lost 1 base and J lost 0; bases outside the gene matches: 5. The CDR3 reads CASSLRGSGSSYNEQFF. Written as DNA, the CDR3 is TGTGCCAGCAGCTTAAGAGGGAGCGGGAGCTCCTACAATGAGCAGTTCTTC.